This TCR beta chain was sequenced in a study of OX40 agonist ivuxolimab in advanced cancers. The ends lost 3 bases at V and 0 bases at J; junction bases unmatched: 8. The CDR3 has 18 amino acids. Per germline, CDR1 MDHEN and CDR2 SYDVKM. TCRdb keeps only in-frame clones here, not all; method: immunoSEQ multiplex PCR. The sample consists of 70,000 or so clones, approximately 86% of them appearing once. With respect to this clone: Its target is not known.

Points from the study as a whole: Mean expanded clone counts were higher in CD8+ than CD4+ T cells.

Autoimmune disease history or systemic immunosuppression led to patients being barred. This sample comprised CD4+ or CD8+ T cells sorted from blood, obtained in a trial of the OX40 agonist ivuxolimab. The chain couples TRBV28 to TRBJ2-6, with 7 bases matching TRBD1. This sequence originates from an adult with an advanced solid tumor such as melanoma, head and neck, liver or kidney cancer. CDR3 loop: CASSFMLTGSSGANVLTF. CDR3 DNA: TGTGCCAGCAGTTTTATGCTGACAGGGAGCTCTGGGGCCAACGTCCTGACTTTC.